Below, one T cell receptor beta chain is given with its context. Per the original methods: Estimation of nucleated cell counts was performed using reference gene primer amplification. The protocol was immunoSEQ multiplex PCR, while the TCRdb copy is restricted to in-frame clones and leaves out a portion. That table supplies the V and J calls and clone size; D and trimming were determined from the DNA. Of some 97,000 clones listed, around four fifths are singletons. The entry originates in a study of blood T cell repertoires in COVID-19. Looking at the study overall: Samples of COVID-19 (acute and convalescent) were obtained from the United States, Italy and Spain.

This CDR3 is 15 amino acids long. V gave up 3 bases and J gave up 1 base, with 13 bases separating them. Per germline, CDR1 SGHKS and CDR2 YYEKEE (reference sequence). Sequencing was carried out using peripheral blood. This rearrangement joins TRBV5-5 to TRBJ1-1, with a possible D match to TRBD1 (5 bases). The origin of this receptor is a woman between 70 and 85 years old with acute or convalescent COVID-19. CDR3 loop: CASSSFGGKNTEAFF. The DNA of the CDR3 is TGTGCCAGCAGCTCTTTCGGGGGGAAGAACACTGAAGCTTTCTTT.